The entry that follows covers one T cell receptor (beta chain) sequence. Antigen: not known. TCRdb used MiXCR to reprocess the reads, holding one entry per CDR3 protein. The sample contains 550,000 to 700,000 distinct CDR3 sequences, 40% of which appear only once. This record comes from a study of T cell repertoires in cytomegalovirus infection. General study points: CMV-specific HLA-C-restricted TCR beta clonotypes dominated the ex vivo response.

With V trimmed by 4 bases and J by 3 bases, 8 bases remained unmatched. CDR3 length: 16 amino acids. Germline assignment: CDR1 SGHTA and CDR2 FQGNSA. This sequence joins TRBV7-2 and TRBJ2-7, with 11 bases identical to TRBD1. Source: cultured PBMCs, taken from culture after CMV antigen stimulation. The sequence was obtained from a human donor in good health (CMV status not recorded). Some clones in this sample may be carry-over from other donors' samples. The CDR3 bases are TGTGCCAGCAGCTCCCGAGTGGGGACAGGGGGCTACGAGCAGTACTTC. It codes for CASSSRVGTGGYEQYF.